One and the same sample provided the 16 T cell receptor beta chains below, sequenced in a study of breast tumors, draining lymph nodes, adjacent tissues. TCRdb fed the multiplex PCR reads into MiXCR, producing one record per CDR3 protein. The data show tens of thousands of distinct CDR3 sequences, over 25% seen once. Axillary draining lymph nodes of breast cancer patients supplied the node samples. Sequencing used axillary lymph node tissue. The receptors here all came from a female donor with breast cancer. Some clones in this sample may be carry-over from other donors' samples.

This clonotype occurred many times. The J gene is TRBJ2-7, the V gene TRBV4-1, with D unclear. This CDR3 comprises 14 residues. V was shortened by 7 bases and J by 3 bases, with 16 bases between the two germline ends. Germline CDR1 and CDR2: MGHRA and YSYEKL. CDR3 region: CASTPKVEGYEQYF. The CDR3 DNA reads as TGCGCCAGCACCCCCAAGGTCGAAGGCTACGAGCAGTACTTC.

At least ten counts were recorded for this clonotype. The rearrangement links TRBV4-3 to TRBJ2-4; 8 bases are a match to TRBD1. Trimming took 0 bases from V and 1 from J; bases not matched to a gene: 5. CDR3 length: 17 amino acids. Germline V gene sequence: CDR1 LGHNA, CDR2 YSLEER. The CDR3 coding sequence is TGCGCCAGCAGCCAAGAGCCAGGGGGCTTGGCCAAAAACATTCAGTACTTC. This gives the protein CASSQEPGGLAKNIQYF.

This clonotype was seen more than once but under ten times. The chain carries TRBV4-1 and TRBJ1-1, with D possibly TRBD1 on 5 matching bases. Looked up from germline, CDR1 is MGHRA and CDR2 is YSYEKL. This CDR3 is 14 amino acids long. V was pared by 1 base and J by 2 bases, with 8 bases between. This CDR3 reads CASSQVTANTEAFF. DNA for the CDR3: TGCGCCAGCAGCCAAGTGACAGCTAACACTGAAGCTTTCTTT.

As to this clonotype: Here the CDR3 omits its conserved ending phenylalanine or tryptophan, so a read error is the likely source. The J gene is TRBJ1-5, the V gene TRBV20-1, with D possibly being TRBD1 (5 bases). Germline values: CDR1 DFQATT, CDR2 SNEGSKA (reference sequence). The CDR3 sequence is 15 residues long. This CDR3 is CSAVFQRGRTQPQHL. CDR3 nucleotides: TGCAGTGCCGTTTTTCAGAGGGGCCGCACTCAGCCACAGCATCTT.

This clonotype was observed at least ten times. The gene calls are TRBV28 and TRBJ2-7; D ambiguous. Germline CDR1 MDHEN, CDR2 SYDVKM. CDR3 length: 11 residues. V was trimmed by 4 bases and J by 4 bases, leaving 5 bases between them. The CDR3 reads CASSYGYEQYF. CDR3 coding DNA: TGTGCCAGCAGTTATGGATACGAGCAGTACTTC.

This clonotype was counted at least ten times. The chain couples TRBV2 to TRBJ1-5; TRBD1 aligns across 10 bases. CDR1 and CDR2 (germline): SNHLY, FYNNEI. This CDR3 has 13 amino acids. J lost 7 bases, V lost 6 bases, and 3 bases had no gene match. CDR3 amino acids: CASREDRGQPQHF. The CDR3, as DNA: TGTGCCAGCAGAGAGGACAGGGGGCAGCCCCAGCATTTT.

This clonotype has at least ten counts. V is TRBV12-3 or TRBV12-4 and J is TRBJ2-7, with 14 bases aligning to TRBD2. The J segment lost 4 bases and the V segment lost 5 bases, leaving 7 bases of the junction unmatched. CDR3 length: 16 residues. The CDR3 protein is CASSMGLAGEGYEQYF. CDR3 DNA: TGTGCCAGCAGTATGGGACTAGCGGGAGAGGGATACGAGCAGTACTTC.

V usage is TRBV2 and J usage is TRBJ2-1; perhaps TRBD2 as D (5 bases). Trimming shortened V by 6 bases and J by 14 bases, and 20 bases separated the two germline ends. The CDR3 loop spans 13 amino acids. Germline V gene data show CDR1 as SNHLY and CDR2 as FYNNEI. DNA for the CDR3: TGTGCCAGCAGGGTAGAGACGGACTCCAAGGAGTTCTTC. Its translation: CASRVETDSKEFF.

The V call is TRBV6-2 or TRBV6-3, the J call TRBJ2-4; either TRBD1 or TRBD2 may supply D (5 bases each). Germline V gene lookup returns CDR1 MNHEY and CDR2 SVGEGT. V lost 5 bases and J lost 0, with 17 bases in between. The CDR3 totals 17 residues. The CDR3 nucleotides read TGTGCCAGCAGTCTACGGGGCCAGGCTGGAGCCAAAAACATTCAGTACTTC. It codes for CASSLRGQAGAKNIQYF.

A word on this clonotype: The junction does not match germline at one end; this may be a read error. The rearrangement uses TRBV20-1 and TRBJ2-3; D is uncertain. The germline gives CDR1 DFQATT, CDR2 SNEGSKA (reference sequence). This CDR3 is 14 amino acids long. The CDR3 protein is CSARDRVGTDTRYF. The CDR3 DNA reads TGCAGTGCCAGAGATAGGGTGGGCACAGATACGCGGTATTTT.

The rearrangement joins TRBV18 to TRBJ1-4; TRBD1 aligns across 8 bases. Germline CDR1 reads KGHSH; CDR2 reads LQKENI. The CDR3 is 15 residues long. V lost 3 bases and J lost 4; bases outside the gene matches: 4. In DNA, the CDR3 is TGTGCCAGCTCACCCGGGACAGGCAATAATGAAAAACTGTTTTTT. Protein product: CASSPGTGNNEKLFF.

This clonotype was seen many times. The chain recombines TRBV2 with TRBJ2-2; D is perhaps TRBD2 (5 bases). Trimming left V 2 bases short and J 6 bases short, with 13 bases between. CDR3 length equals 15 residues. CDR1 is SNHLY, CDR2 FYNNEI, per germline. The CDR3 protein is CASSELQNGAGELFF. The CDR3, as DNA: TGTGCCAGCAGTGAACTCCAGAACGGGGCCGGGGAGCTGTTTTTT. Full variable domain (outside the CDR3, taken from reference TRBV2 and TRBJ2-2): EPEVTQTPSHQVTQMGQEVILRCVPISNHLYFYWYRQILGQKVEFLVSFYNNEISEKSEIFDDQFSVERPDGSNFTLKIRSTKLEDSAMYFCASSELQNGAGELFFGEGSRLTVL.

Notes on this clonotype: At one end the junction does not follow the germline gene, possibly because of a read error. The chain has TRBV28 and TRBJ2-7, with D hard to call. Looked up from germline, CDR1 is MDHEN and CDR2 is SYDVKM. CDR3 length: 13 amino acids. The CDR3 spells CDSSLPATYEQYF. Written as DNA, the CDR3 is TGTGACAGCAGTCTGCCAGCTACCTACGAGCAGTACTTC.

The rearrangement uses TRBV7-8 and TRBJ2-1; no definite D call. CDR1 is SGHVS and CDR2 is FQNEAQ in the germline V gene. V lost 7 bases and J lost 8, with 12 bases in between. The CDR3 consists of 12 residues. In nucleotides, the CDR3 is TGTGCCAGCACCCTAGGGTGGGATGAGCAGTTCTTC. This sequence encodes CASTLGWDEQFF.

A word on this clonotype: With a much larger clone just one base away, this may be a read error. The CDR3 here is CASSLVQAPRYGCTF. In DNA, the CDR3 is TGTGCCAGCAGCTTGGTACAGGCGCCGCGCTATGGCTGCACCTTC. The chain carries TRBV5-5 and TRBJ1-2; a possible D gene is TRBD1 (5 bases). Germline CDR1 and CDR2: SGHKS and YYEKEE (reference sequence). This CDR3 has 15 amino acids.

This clonotype was recorded at least ten times. The V and J genes are TRBV7-8 and TRBJ1-4; D perhaps matches TRBD1 (5 bases). V was clipped by 2 bases and J by 0 bases, with 19 bases between them. The germline CDR1 and CDR2 sequences are SGHVS and FQNEAQ. This CDR3 is built from 19 residues. The chain's CDR3 is CASSLIPLRQTATNEKLFF. The CDR3 DNA sequence: TGTGCCAGCAGCTTAATCCCTCTAAGACAGACTGCAACTAATGAAAAACTGTTTTTT.